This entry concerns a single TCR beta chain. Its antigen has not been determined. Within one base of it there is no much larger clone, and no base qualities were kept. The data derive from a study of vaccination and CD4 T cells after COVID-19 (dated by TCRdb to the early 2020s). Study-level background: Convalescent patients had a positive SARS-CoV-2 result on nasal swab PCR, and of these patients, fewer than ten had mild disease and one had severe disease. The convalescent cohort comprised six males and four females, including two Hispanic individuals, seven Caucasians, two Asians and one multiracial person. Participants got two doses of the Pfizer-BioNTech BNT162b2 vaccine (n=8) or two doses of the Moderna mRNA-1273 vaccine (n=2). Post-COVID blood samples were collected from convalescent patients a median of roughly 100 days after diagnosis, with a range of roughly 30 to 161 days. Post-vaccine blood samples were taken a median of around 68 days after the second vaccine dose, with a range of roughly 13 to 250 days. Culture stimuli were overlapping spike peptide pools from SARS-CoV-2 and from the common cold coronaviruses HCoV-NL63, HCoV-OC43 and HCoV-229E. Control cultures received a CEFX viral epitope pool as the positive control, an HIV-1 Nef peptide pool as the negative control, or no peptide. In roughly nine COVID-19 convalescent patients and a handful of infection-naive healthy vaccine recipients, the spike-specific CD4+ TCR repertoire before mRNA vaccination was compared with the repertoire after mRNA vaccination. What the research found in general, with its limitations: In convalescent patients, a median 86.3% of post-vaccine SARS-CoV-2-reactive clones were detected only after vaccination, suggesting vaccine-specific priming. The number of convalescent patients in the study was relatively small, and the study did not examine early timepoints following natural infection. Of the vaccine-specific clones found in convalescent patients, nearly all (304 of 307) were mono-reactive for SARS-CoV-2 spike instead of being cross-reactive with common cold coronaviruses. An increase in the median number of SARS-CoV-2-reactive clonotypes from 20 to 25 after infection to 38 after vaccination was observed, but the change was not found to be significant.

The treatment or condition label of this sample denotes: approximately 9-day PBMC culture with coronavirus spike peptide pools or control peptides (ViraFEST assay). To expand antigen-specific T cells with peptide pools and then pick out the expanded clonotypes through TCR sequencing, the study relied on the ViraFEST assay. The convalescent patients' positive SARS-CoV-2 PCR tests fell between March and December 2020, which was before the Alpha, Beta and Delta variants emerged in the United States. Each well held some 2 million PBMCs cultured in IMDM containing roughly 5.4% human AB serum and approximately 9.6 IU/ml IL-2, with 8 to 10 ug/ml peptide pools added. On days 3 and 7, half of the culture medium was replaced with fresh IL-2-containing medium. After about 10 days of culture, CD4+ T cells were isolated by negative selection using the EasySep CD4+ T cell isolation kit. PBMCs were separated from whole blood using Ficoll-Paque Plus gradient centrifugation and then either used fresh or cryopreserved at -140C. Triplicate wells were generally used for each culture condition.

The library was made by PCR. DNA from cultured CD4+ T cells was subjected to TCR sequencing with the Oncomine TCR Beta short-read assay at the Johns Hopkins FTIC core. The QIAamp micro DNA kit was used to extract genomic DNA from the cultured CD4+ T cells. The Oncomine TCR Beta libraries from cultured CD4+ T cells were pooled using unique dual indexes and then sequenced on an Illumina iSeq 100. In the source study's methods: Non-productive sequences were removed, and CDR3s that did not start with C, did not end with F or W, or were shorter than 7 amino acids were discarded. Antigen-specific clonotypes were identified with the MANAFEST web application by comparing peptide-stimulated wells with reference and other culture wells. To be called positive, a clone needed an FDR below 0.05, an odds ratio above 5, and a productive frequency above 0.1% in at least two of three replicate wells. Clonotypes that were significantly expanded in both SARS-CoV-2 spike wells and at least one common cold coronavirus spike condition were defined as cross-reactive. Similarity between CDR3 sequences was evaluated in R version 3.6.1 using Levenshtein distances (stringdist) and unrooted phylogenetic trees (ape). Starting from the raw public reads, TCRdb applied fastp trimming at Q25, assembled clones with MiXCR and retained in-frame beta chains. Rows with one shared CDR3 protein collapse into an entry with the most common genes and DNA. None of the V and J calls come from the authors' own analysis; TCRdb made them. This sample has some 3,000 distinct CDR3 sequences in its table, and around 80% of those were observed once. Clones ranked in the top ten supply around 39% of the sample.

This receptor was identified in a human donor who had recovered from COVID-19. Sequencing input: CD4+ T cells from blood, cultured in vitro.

The DNA sequence is TGTGCCAGCAGTTACTGGTCAGGGCAAAACTATGGCTACACCTTC. It is translated as CASSYWSGQNYGYTF. The chain was built from TRBV6-2 or TRBV6-3 and TRBJ1-2; TRBD1 is possibly the D segment (5 matching bases). Reading from cysteine to phenylalanine, the CDR3 counts 15 amino acids. Just the 45-base CDR3 DNA is kept, in frame starting at base 1. For CDR1 and CDR2, the germline V gene lists MNHEY and SVGEGT. V is shortened by 1 base, J by 2 bases, and the region joining them spans 11 bases.